Shown below are 9 T cell receptor beta chains from a single sample sequenced in a study of shared clonotypes between healthy human individuals. The repertoire was sequenced with immunoSEQ multiplex PCR; TCRdb's copy has only in-frame clones and lacks some. The table shows about 2,100,000 clones, with 85% to 95% occurring only once. Terminally differentiated effector memory CD45RA+ cells were left out of the naive CD8 fraction, which was CD45RO-negative and positively selected for CCR7. The sequencing input was naive CD8+ T cells from PBMCs. These receptors all stem from a man between 18 and 35 years old in good health. Some clones in this sample may be carry-over from other donors' samples.

The chain employs TRBV5-6 and TRBJ2-2; D uncertain. This CDR3 is 14 amino acids long. Germline V gene sequence: CDR1 SGHDT, CDR2 YYEEEE. Trimming removed 3 bases from V and 0 bases from J, with 6 bases in between. The CDR3 protein is CASSYYTNTGELFF. Here the CDR3 DNA reads TGTGCCAGCAGCTACTACACGAACACCGGGGAGCTGTTTTTT.

The chain has TRBV4-3 and TRBJ2-3; TRBD2 agrees at 7 bases. Losses at the gene ends were 2 bases for V and 6 bases for J; bases not matched to a gene: 11. Germline V gives CDR1 LGHNA, CDR2 YSLEER. The CDR3 consists of 16 residues. CDR3 sequence (DNA): TGCGCCAGCAGCCAACTACCGGGACTATCGCCTGATACGCAGTATTTT. This codes for CASSQLPGLSPDTQYF.

The V call is TRBV7-9, the J call TRBJ1-2; D remains ambiguous. Germline loops: CDR1 SEHNR, CDR2 FQNEAQ (reference sequence). This CDR3 contains 12 residues. V was cut by 4 bases and J by 6 bases, with 9 bases left in between. CDR3 bases: TGTGCCAGCAGCTCCGGCACAAATGGCTACACCTTC. This encodes CASSSGTNGYTF.

The gene calls are TRBV9 and TRBJ2-1; a weak D match, TRBD1 (5 bases). Between the trimmed V and J ends, which lost 1 base and 6 bases, there was a span of 8 bases. Per the germline V gene, CDR1 is SGDLS and CDR2 is YYNGEE. This CDR3 has 13 residues. The CDR3 region is CASSVKGINEQFF. Written as DNA, the CDR3 is TGTGCCAGCAGCGTAAAGGGGATCAATGAGCAGTTCTTC.

This clone appeared a single time. The chain links TRBV7-6 to TRBJ1-1, with D perhaps TRBD1 (5 bases). With 5 bases removed from V and 8 bases from J, the gap between germline ends came to 18 bases. CDR1 is SGHVS, CDR2 FNYEAQ, per germline. This CDR3 spans 14 amino acids. CDR3 nucleotides: TGTGCCAGCAGCCTAGGAGGTGAAGGGGCGGAAGCTTTCTTT. Translation: CASSLGGEGAEAFF.

As for this clone: Other DNA sequences within the sample encode an identical CDR3. The chain joins TRBV11-2 to TRBJ2-1; TRBD2 matches at 12 bases. The germline CDR1 and CDR2 sequences are SGHAT and FQNNGV. J gave up 10 bases and V 1 base, and 5 bases lay outside the gene matches. The CDR3 runs to 15 residues. In DNA, the CDR3 is TGTGCCAGCAGCTTAGGGGGACTAGCGGGCGGCGAGCAGTTCTTC. It codes for CASSLGGLAGGEQFF.

The J gene is TRBJ1-5, the V gene TRBV19, with 9 bases that match TRBD1. Germline trimming cut 5 bases from V and 0 bases from J; bases unmatched to any gene: 17. This CDR3 contains 20 residues. CDR1 and CDR2 (germline): LNHDA, SQIVND (reference sequence). CDR3 coding DNA: TGTGCCAGTAGTTTTCCGCTTTGGGACAGGGTGGAAGGTAGCAATCAGCCCCAGCATTTT. Its translation: CASSFPLWDRVEGSNQPQHF.

This chain links TRBV11-2 with TRBJ2-5; D may match TRBD1 or TRBD2 (5 bases each). Matching the DNA end better, TRBJ2-7 makes the J call doubtful. This CDR3 is 15 amino acids long. CDR1 is SGHAT, CDR2 FQNNGV, per germline. The CDR3 DNA reads as TGTGCCAGCAGCTTAGGGGTCGGGACGGGCTACGAGCAGTACTTC. Amino acid sequence: CASSLGVGTGYEQYF.

V is TRBV19 and J is TRBJ1-3; TRBD1 is a possible D gene (6 bases). There are 14 residues in the CDR3. Germline V gene data show CDR1 as LNHDA and CDR2 as SQIVND (reference sequence). The ends were cut back, 10 bases at V and 2 bases at J, with 15 bases in the middle. For the CDR3, the DNA is TGTGCCACTAAAACCGGGACAACTGGAAACACCATATATTTT. It specifies CATKTGTTGNTIYF.